This T cell receptor (beta chain) was captured in a study of OX40 agonist ivuxolimab in advanced cancers. V lost 2 bases to trimming and J lost 0 bases, with 19 bases between them. CDR3 size: 18 residues. Germline CDR1 reads SGHDT; CDR2 reads YYEEEE. The data were produced by immunoSEQ multiplex PCR, yet TCRdb's version contains in-frame clones alone and is incomplete. The profile shows about 36,000 clones, around three quarters of them singletons. V and J are TRBV5-6 and TRBJ2-3, with TRBD1 as a possible D gene (5 bases). The sample consisted of CD4+ or CD8+ T cells sorted from blood, taken in a trial of the OX40 agonist ivuxolimab. The clonotype comes from an adult with an advanced solid tumor such as melanoma, head and neck, liver or kidney cancer. The CDR3 region has the DNA TGTGCCAGCAGCTTAAAGGGGAAAACCCCTTTTAGCACAGATACGCAGTATTTT. Translated: CASSLKGKTPFSTDTQYF.